Listed here is a single T cell receptor beta chain. What it binds is not known. Only patients with CD8+CD57+ cell expansion on flow cytometry were chosen for sequencing. The V and J ends lost 6 bases and 3 bases respectively, with 12 bases between them. Per germline, CDR1 SNHLY and CDR2 FYNNEI. This CDR3 has 13 amino acids. This record comes from a study of CD8+CD57+ T cells in acquired aplastic anemia. Study-wide results and limits: Patients and controls were found to share around 30 CD8+ CDR3 sequences.

The template for TCR beta VDJ and CDR3 sequence profiling was genomic DNA. TCRdb called the reads again in MiXCR, with one record for every CDR3 protein. This sample has around 200,000 distinct CDR3 sequences, with roughly 65% found just once. The TCR was taken from a human donor with aplastic anemia. Material: sorted CD4+, CD8+, or CD8+CD57+ T cells (not recorded which) from PBMCs. The V gene is TRBV2, the J gene TRBJ2-7; weak D call: TRBD2 (6 bases). The chain's CDR3 is CASSRGVDYEQYF. DNA for the CDR3: TGTGCCAGCAGCCGCGGGGTTGACTACGAGCAGTACTTC.